This T cell receptor beta chain was recovered during a study of T-cell memory formation after mild COVID-19. Study-level results: Researchers report contracting CD4+ clones mostly in CM and EM, with CD8+ clones in EMRA. Second-wave clones peaking on day 37 lacked confirmed SARS-CoV-2 specificity.

This clonotype was seen a handful of times. Its antigen remains unknown. Looked up from germline, CDR1 is SQVTM and CDR2 is ANQGSEA. The CDR3 spans 15 residues. V lost 6 bases, J lost 2 bases, and 8 bases stayed unmatched. Constant-segment primers served in 5'RACE that generated TCR alpha and TCR beta cDNA libraries bearing sample barcodes and UMIs. TCRdb called the 5' RACE reads again in MiXCR, with one record for every CDR3 protein. In the table there are 150,000 to 200,000 distinct CDR3 sequences, 14% of which are singletons. Sequencing was performed on PBMCs or a T cell subset sorted from them (not recorded which). The chain combines TRBV29-1 with TRBJ2-1; TRBD2 matches at 9 bases. The TCR was taken from an adult woman who had mild COVID-19 (a few samples of this study predate the infection). Cell type and time point are not known. CDR3 in DNA: TGCAGCGTCGGGGGGACTAGCAGGCCCTACAATGAGCAGTTCTTC. This translates into CSVGGTSRPYNEQFF.